Given below is one T cell receptor beta chain in context. Antigen: not known. This entry comes from a study of post-analysis software for immune sequencing data. Background on the study: Disease courses included relapsing-remitting, secondary progressive and progressive-relapsing multiple sclerosis.

The CDR3 totals 17 residues. Germline lookup yields CDR1 MGHRA and CDR2 YSYEKL. Study-wide findings and caveats: Same-batch preparations were strongly co-clustered by F measure. Elevated frequency relative to controls characterized 4 or 5 TRBV segments in patients, TRBV5-6, TRBV5-1 and TRBV20-1 among them.

Unique molecular identifiers tagged the TCR beta cDNA libraries. Each CDR3 protein is one row after TCRdb ran MiXCR on the PCR reads. Of roughly 620,000 distinct CDR3 sequences in the sample, roughly 40% are singletons; the top ten hold roughly 1.7%. Material: blood. The receptor comes from a girl aged 5 to 17 with multiple sclerosis. V is TRBV4-1 and J is TRBJ2-1; D is uncertain. Judging by the DNA end, TRBJ2-7 fits better; the J call may be wrong. DNA of the CDR3: TGCGCCAGCAGCCCCAAAGGGCAGCGAGGCTCCTACAATGAGCAGTACTTC. Translating it yields CASSPKGQRGSYNEQYF.